These T cell receptor beta chains were read from a single sample in a study of cytotoxic CD8 clonotypes in ibrutinib-treated CLL. Some clones are missing from TCRdb's copy, which holds only in-frame ones; the method was immunoSEQ multiplex PCR. The top ten clones hold about a tenth of a sample with about 140,000 clones, 75% to 95% of them seen once. The sequences come from PBMCs, collected after 12 months of ibrutinib treatment. The source is a human donor with chronic lymphocytic leukemia. The CDR3 runs from the conserved cysteine through the conserved F or W. A D gene is named only where the DNA matches it firmly. Not every row has a clone size; where given, it reads once, few, many or a size class.

J gene	D gene	clone size	V gene	CDR3 DNA	CDR3 protein
TRBJ1-1	.	.	TRBV9	TGTGCCAGCAGCGCTTCCGGAACTGAAGCTTTCTTT	CASSASGTEAFF
TRBJ2-7	.	.	TRBV6-5	TGTGCCAGTGGACCCGCCCGACACGAGCAGTACTTC	CASGPARHEQYF
TRBJ1-2	.	.	TRBV28	TGTGCCAGCAGCGGGGGTGTAGATGGCTACACCTTC	CASSGGVDGYTF
TRBJ2-1	.	.	TRBV4-3	TGCGCCAGCAGCCAAGCTAGCCTCACCTACAATGAGCAGTTCTTC	CASSQASLTYNEQFF
TRBJ2-2	TRBD1	.	TRBV2	TGTGCCAGCAGCGAGGACAGGGGGCAACGGGAGCTGTTTTTT	CASSEDRGQRELFF
TRBJ1-1	.	.	TRBV10-2	TGCGCCAGCAAGAGGGATAAGGGTGAAGCTTTCTTT	CASKRDKGEAFF
TRBJ2-3	TRBD2	.	TRBV9	TGTGCCAGCAGCGTAGATGGCGGGAGGCCAAGCACAGATACGCAGTATTTT	CASSVDGGRPSTDTQYF
TRBJ1-1	.	.	TRBV5-1	TGCGCCAGCAGCTTGGGCCTTGGCCCCAAAGGGGGAACTGAAGCTTTCTTT	CASSLGLGPKGGTEAFF
TRBJ1-4	.	.	TRBV6-5	TGTGCCAGCAGTTACTCGGGACGACCGGATGAAAAACTGTTTTTT	CASSYSGRPDEKLFF
TRBJ1-2	.	.	TRBV5-1	TGCGCCAGCAGCTTGCGTAGTCAGGCGCAAAGAGGCTACACCTTC	CASSLRSQAQRGYTF
TRBJ1-5	.	.	TRBV19	TGTGCCAGTAGTATCAGGCAGTTCAATCAGCCCCAGCATTTT	CASSIRQFNQPQHF
TRBJ1-1	.	.	TRBV29-1	TGCAGCGCCCCCCTAGGCTGGTCGGGGGGCACTGAAGCTTTCTTT	CSAPLGWSGGTEAFF
TRBJ1-5	TRBD1	.	TRBV5-1	TGCGCCAGCAGCTTGGGGACAGGGAATCAGCCCCAGCATTTT	CASSLGTGNQPQHF
TRBJ1-1	.	.	TRBV25-1	TGTGCCAGTCGGGGCACTGAAGCTTTCTTT	CASRGTEAFF
TRBJ1-3	.	.	TRBV10-3	TGTGCCATCCGGACTGTCGGCTCTGGAAACACCATATATTTT	CAIRTVGSGNTIYF
TRBJ2-7	.	.	TRBV7-8	TGTGCCAGCAGCCGAACAAAGGTAGGAAAGGGCGGGACTCAGTTTCATTGCGAGCAGTACTTC	CASSRTKVGKGGTQFHCEQYF
TRBJ2-5	.	.	TRBV14	TGTGCCAGCAGCGAACCGGCAGGAACCCAGTACTTC	CASSEPAGTQYF
TRBJ1-5	TRBD1	.	TRBV28	TGTGCCAGCAGTACCGGGACAGCCTCCAATCAGCCCCAGCATTTT	CASSTGTASNQPQHF
TRBJ2-3	.	.	TRBV7-2	TGTGCCAGCAGCCCGAGCGGAACTAGCACAGATACGCAGTATTTT	CASSPSGTSTDTQYF
TRBJ2-1	TRBD2	once	TRBV29-1	TGCAGCGCCGGGACTAGCGGGGTAAGCTCCTACAATGAGCAGTTCTTC	CSAGTSGVSSYNEQFF
TRBJ2-1	.	.	TRBV23-1	TGCGCCAGCAGTCAAACCCCAGGGGTGTCTGTTGAGCAGTTCTTC	CASSQTPGVSVEQFF
TRBJ2-7	TRBD1	.	TRBV28	TGTGCCAGCAGTCCCCACAGGGGCCCCTACGAGCAGTACTTC	CASSPHRGPYEQYF
TRBJ2-6	.	.	TRBV18	TGTGCCAGCTCACCCGATGGGCCGCGTAAGGGGGCCAACGTCCTGACTTTC	CASSPDGPRKGANVLTF
TRBJ2-2	.	.	TRBV6-5	TGTGCCAGCAGTTACAATGGTGAGGACACCGGGGAGCTGTTTTTT	CASSYNGEDTGELFF
TRBJ2-3	.	.	TRBV21-1	TGTGCCAGCAGCTTCAGGACAGGGGGTCCAGATACGCAGTATTTT	CASSFRTGGPDTQYF
TRBJ1-2	TRBD1	.	TRBV6-1	TGTGCCAGCACATTAACAGGGGGCTTTGATGGCTACACCTTC	CASTLTGGFDGYTF